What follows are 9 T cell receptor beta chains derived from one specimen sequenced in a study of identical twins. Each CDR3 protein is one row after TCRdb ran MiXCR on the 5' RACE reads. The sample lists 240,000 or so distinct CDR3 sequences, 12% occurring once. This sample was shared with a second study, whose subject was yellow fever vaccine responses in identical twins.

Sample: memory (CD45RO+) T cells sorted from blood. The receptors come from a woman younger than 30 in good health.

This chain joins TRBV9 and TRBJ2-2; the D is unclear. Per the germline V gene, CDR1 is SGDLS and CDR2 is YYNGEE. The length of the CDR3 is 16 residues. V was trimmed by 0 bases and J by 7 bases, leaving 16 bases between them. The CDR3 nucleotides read TGTGCCAGCAGCGTAGGTTTTGGGGATTCCGACGGGGAGCTGTTTTTT. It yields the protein CASSVGFGDSDGELFF.

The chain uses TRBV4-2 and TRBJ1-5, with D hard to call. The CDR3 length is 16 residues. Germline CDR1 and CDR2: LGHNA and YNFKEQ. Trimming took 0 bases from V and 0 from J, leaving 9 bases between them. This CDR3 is CASSQDQSVSNQPQHF. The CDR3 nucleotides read TGTGCCAGCAGCCAAGATCAGTCGGTTAGCAATCAGCCCCAGCATTTT.

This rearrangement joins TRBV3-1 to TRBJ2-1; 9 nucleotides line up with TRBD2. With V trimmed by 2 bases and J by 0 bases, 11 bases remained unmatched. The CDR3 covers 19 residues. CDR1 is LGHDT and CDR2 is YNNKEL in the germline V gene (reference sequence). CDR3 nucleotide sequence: TGTGCCAGCAGCCAATCAAAAGCGGCGGGGGGGAGCTCCTACAATGAGCAGTTCTTC. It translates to CASSQSKAAGGSSYNEQFF.

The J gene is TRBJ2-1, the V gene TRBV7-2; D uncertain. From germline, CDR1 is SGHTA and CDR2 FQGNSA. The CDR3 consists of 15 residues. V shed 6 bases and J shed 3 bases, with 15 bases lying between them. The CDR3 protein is CASSLGHPDYNEQFF. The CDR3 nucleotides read TGTGCCAGCAGTTTGGGCCACCCCGACTACAATGAGCAGTTCTTC.

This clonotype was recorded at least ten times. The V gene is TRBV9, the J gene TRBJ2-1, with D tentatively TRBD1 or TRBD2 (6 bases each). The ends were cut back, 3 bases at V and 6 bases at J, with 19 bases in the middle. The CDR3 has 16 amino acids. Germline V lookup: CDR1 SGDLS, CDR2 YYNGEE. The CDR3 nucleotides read TGTGCCAGCAGCGCGATTCTAGTTAAGGGGGGCAATGAGCAGTTCTTC. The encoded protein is CASSAILVKGGNEQFF.

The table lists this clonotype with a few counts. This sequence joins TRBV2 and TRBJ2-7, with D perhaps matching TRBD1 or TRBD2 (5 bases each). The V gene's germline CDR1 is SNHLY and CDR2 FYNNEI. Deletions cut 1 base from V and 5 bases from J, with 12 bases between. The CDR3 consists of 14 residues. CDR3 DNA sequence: TGTGCCAGCAGTGAAGGTTCGGGGCTCCACGAGCAGTACTTC. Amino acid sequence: CASSEGSGLHEQYF.

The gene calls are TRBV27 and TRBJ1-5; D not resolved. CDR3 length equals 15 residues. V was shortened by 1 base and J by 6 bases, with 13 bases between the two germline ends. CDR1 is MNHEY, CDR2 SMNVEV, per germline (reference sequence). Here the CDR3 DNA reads TGTGCCAGCAGTTTATATCTGGATAAGGTTCAGCCCCAGCATTTT. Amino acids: CASSLYLDKVQPQHF.

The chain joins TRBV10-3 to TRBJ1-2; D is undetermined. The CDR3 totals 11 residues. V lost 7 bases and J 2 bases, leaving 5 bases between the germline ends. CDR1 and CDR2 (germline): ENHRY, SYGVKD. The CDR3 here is CAITTNYGYTF. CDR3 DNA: TGTGCCATCACGACAAACTATGGCTACACCTTC.

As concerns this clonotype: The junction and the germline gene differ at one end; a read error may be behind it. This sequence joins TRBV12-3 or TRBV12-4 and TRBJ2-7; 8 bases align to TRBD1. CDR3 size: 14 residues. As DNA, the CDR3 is TGTGCCAGCAGTCTTCGACAGGGGAAGGACGAGAAGTACTTC. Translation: CASSLRQGKDEKYF.